This T cell receptor beta chain derives from a study of a mutant IDH1 vaccine in newly diagnosed glioma. J gave up 0 bases and V 2 bases, and 13 bases lay outside the gene matches. The germline gives CDR1 LNHDA, CDR2 SQIVND (reference sequence). The CDR3 is 19 residues long. The table came from immunoSEQ multiplex PCR; TCRdb's copy has only in-frame clones and leaves some out. Here the sample spans 70,000 or so clones, around 90% being singletons. This sample's time point: week 35, safety follow-up. In every dose of vaccine, 300 ug of mutant IDH1 20-mer peptide was given alongside topical imiquimod. In weeks 1, 3, 5, 7, 11, 15, 19 and 23, patients were immunized, eight times in all. This clone was found once. Antigen: not known.

The sample was PBMCs, taken from a glioma patient whose treatment included an IDH1 peptide vaccine. The chain couples TRBV19 to TRBJ1-5; TRBD1 agrees at 7 bases. The sequence came from a man in his thirties or forties with glioma. The CDR3 bases are TGTGCCAGTAGTATACGGGACAGCTACGACCTTTATAGCAATCAGCCCCAGCATTTT. It yields the protein CASSIRDSYDLYSNQPQHF.